This T cell receptor beta chain was profiled in a study of beta chain features in type 1 diabetes. Study conclusions and caveats: The naive, central memory and Treg TCRB repertoires of patients appeared to be more similar to one another than those of healthy donors. PCR might favor shorter templates, but any such skew would affect patients and controls equally.

Expressed TCRB transcripts were sequenced, since all the RNA that had been isolated was reverse transcribed. Profiling relied on immunoSEQ multiplex PCR, and the TCRdb table lists in-frame clones only, not all of them. The data show about 150,000 clones, about 9.2% seen once. Trimming took 5 bases from V and 5 from J; bases not matched to a gene: 10. Looked up from germline, CDR1 is SGHAT and CDR2 is FQNNGV. This CDR3 has 17 amino acids. This clone has a handful of counts. As yet, its antigen is unknown. The clonotype comes from a man aged 18 to 30 in good health. The specimen was central memory CD4+ T cells from blood. The V call is TRBV11-2, the J call TRBJ2-3, with TRBD2 matching over 13 bases. The CDR3 loop is CASSHGLAGAGVDTQYF. The CDR3 DNA follows: TGTGCCAGCAGCCATGGACTAGCGGGGGCCGGGGTAGATACGCAGTATTTT.